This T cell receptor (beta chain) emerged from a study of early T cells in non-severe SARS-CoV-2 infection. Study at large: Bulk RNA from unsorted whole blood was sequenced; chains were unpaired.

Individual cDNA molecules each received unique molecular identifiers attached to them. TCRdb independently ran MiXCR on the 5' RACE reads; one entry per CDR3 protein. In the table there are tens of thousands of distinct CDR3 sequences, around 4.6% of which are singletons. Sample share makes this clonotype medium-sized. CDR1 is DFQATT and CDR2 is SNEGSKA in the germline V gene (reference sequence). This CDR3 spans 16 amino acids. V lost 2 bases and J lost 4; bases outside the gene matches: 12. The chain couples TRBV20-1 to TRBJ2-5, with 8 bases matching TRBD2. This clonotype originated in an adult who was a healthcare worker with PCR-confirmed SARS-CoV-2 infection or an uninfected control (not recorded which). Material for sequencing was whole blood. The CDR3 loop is CSARPPGGGPIETQYF. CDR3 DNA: TGCAGTGCTAGACCCCCGGGCGGGGGGCCGATAGAGACCCAGTACTTC.